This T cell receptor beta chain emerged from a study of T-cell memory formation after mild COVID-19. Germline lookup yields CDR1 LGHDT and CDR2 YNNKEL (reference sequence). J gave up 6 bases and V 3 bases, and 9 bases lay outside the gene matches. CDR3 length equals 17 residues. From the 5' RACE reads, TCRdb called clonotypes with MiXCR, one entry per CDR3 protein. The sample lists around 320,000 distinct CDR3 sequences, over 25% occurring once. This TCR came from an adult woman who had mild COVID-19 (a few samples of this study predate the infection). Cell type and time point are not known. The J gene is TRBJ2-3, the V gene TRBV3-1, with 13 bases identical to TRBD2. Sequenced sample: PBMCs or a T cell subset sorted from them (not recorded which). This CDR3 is CASSQGGLAGAKDTQYF. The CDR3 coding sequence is TGTGCCAGCAGCCAGGGAGGACTAGCGGGGGCCAAGGATACGCAGTATTTT.